Presented here are 23 T cell receptor beta chains from one specimen sequenced in a study of cytomegalovirus exposure and HLA in healthy donors. Primers for the PCR totalled 60 Vbeta and 13 Jbeta. This table comes from immunoSEQ multiplex PCR, and its TCRdb copy is limited to in-frame clones, with some not included. The sample shows 130,000 to 150,000 clones, 55% to 85% of them seen only once. The specimen was PBMCs. The source of these receptors is a man aged 35-49 years in good health and CMV-seronegative.

The chain combines TRBV5-4 with TRBJ1-2; no definite D call. Between the trimmed V and J ends, which lost 0 bases and 5 bases, there was a span of 8 bases. The length of the CDR3 is 13 residues. Germline V gene data show CDR1 as SGHNT and CDR2 as YYREEE (reference sequence). The DNA for the CDR3 is TGTGCCAGCAGCTTGGGCGGTGAATATGGCTACACCTTC. This codes for CASSLGGEYGYTF. The full variable domain, with the rest looked up from reference TRBV5-4 and TRBJ1-2, is ETGVTQSPTHLIKTRGQQVTLRCSSQSGHNTVSWYQQALGQGPQFIFQYYREEENGRGNFPPRFSGLQFPNYSSELNVNALELDDSALYLCASSLGGEYGYTFGSGTRLTVV.

V and J are TRBV7-9 and TRBJ2-3, with 9 nucleotides matching TRBD2. CDR1 and CDR2 (germline): SEHNR, FQNEAQ (reference sequence). With V trimmed by 2 bases and J by 6 bases, 3 bases remained unmatched. The CDR3 covers 14 residues. The CDR3 here is CASSLRAGGDTQYF. In DNA form, the CDR3 reads TGTGCCAGCAGCTTACGGGCGGGGGGGGATACGCAGTATTTT.

This chain joins TRBV2 and TRBJ2-7, with 11 positions matching TRBD1. This CDR3 comprises 15 residues. Germline assignment: CDR1 SNHLY and CDR2 FYNNEI. J lost 5 bases, V lost 6 bases, and 9 bases had no gene match. Here the CDR3 DNA reads TGTGCCAGCAGCGCACGGACAGGGGGCGGTCACGAGCAGTACTTC. Translation gives CASSARTGGGHEQYF.

V gene TRBV7-2 combines with J gene TRBJ1-1; the D is unclear. Germline values: CDR1 SGHTA, CDR2 FQGNSA. The CDR3 has 15 amino acids. Trimming took 1 base from V and 1 from J, leaving 10 bases between them. The DNA for the CDR3 is TGTGCCAGCAGCTTAGAGCGTTTGGGGAACACTGAAGCTTTCTTT. As protein: CASSLERLGNTEAFF.

This chain uses TRBV2 with TRBJ1-2; 9 positions agree with TRBD1. Germline lookup yields CDR1 SNHLY and CDR2 FYNNEI. This CDR3 contains 17 residues. With 6 bases clipped from V and 4 bases from J, the junction kept 15 bases outside the gene matches. The CDR3 DNA is TGTGCCAGCAGCACCATTGGGGACAGGGAACATTCCTATGGCTACACCTTC. Encoded protein: CASSTIGDREHSYGYTF.

This clone occurred a few times. This specimen includes other DNA sequences encoding the same CDR3. The chain employs TRBV5-6 and TRBJ1-1, with D hard to call. The CDR3 extends over 13 amino acids. V was pared by 1 base and J by 2 bases, with 6 bases between. Germline V lookup: CDR1 SGHDT, CDR2 YYEEEE. CDR3 amino acids: CASSLTANTEAFF. The CDR3 nucleotides read TGTGCCAGCAGCTTGACAGCTAACACTGAAGCTTTCTTT.

The gene calls are TRBV10-3 and TRBJ2-5, with 9 bases fitting TRBD1. The CDR3 covers 15 residues. Trimming removed 3 bases from V and 4 bases from J; junction bases left unmatched: 6. Germline loops: CDR1 ENHRY, CDR2 SYGVKD. The DNA for the CDR3 is TGTGCCATCAGTGACGGCGGACAGGGGAGAGAGACCCAGTACTTC. It specifies CAISDGGQGRETQYF.

This clone was counted a single time. The rearrangement uses TRBV20-1 and TRBJ2-1, with a weak D call TRBD2 (5 bases). This CDR3 comprises 10 residues. The germline gives CDR1 DFQATT, CDR2 SNEGSKA (reference sequence). V dropped 3 bases and J dropped 8 bases, with 5 bases sitting between them. The CDR3 sequence is CSASGDEQFF. The CDR3 DNA follows: TGCAGTGCTAGCGGGGATGAGCAGTTCTTC.

CDR3 nucleotide sequence: TGTGCCAGCAGCAACGGGGGAGGGGGCTCTGGGGCCAACGTCCTGACTTTC. This codes for CASSNGGGGSGANVLTF. The V and J genes are TRBV7-9 and TRBJ2-6, with D perhaps matching TRBD2 (7 bases). This CDR3 has 17 amino acids. The V and J ends lost 5 bases and 0 bases respectively, with 14 bases between them. The germline CDR1 and CDR2 sequences are SEHNR and FQNEAQ (reference sequence).

The chain couples TRBV18 to TRBJ2-7, with 7 nucleotides matching TRBD2. The germline V gene has CDR1 KGHSH and CDR2 LQKENI. The length of the CDR3 is 15 residues. Losses at the gene ends were 0 bases for V and 3 bases for J; bases not matched to a gene: 5. This CDR3 is CASSPPSGKNYEQYF. The CDR3 coding sequence is TGTGCCAGCTCACCACCAAGCGGGAAAAACTACGAGCAGTACTTC. Full variable domain (remainder filled in from reference TRBV18 and TRBJ2-7): NAGVMQNPRHLVRRRGQEARLRCSPMKGHSHVYWYRQLPEEGLKFMVYLQKENIIDESGMPKERFSAEFPKEGPSILRIQQVVRGDSAAYFCASSPPSGKNYEQYFGPGTRLTVT.

The chain couples TRBV9 to TRBJ2-1; D is unresolved. The CDR3 spans 12 residues. V was cut by 3 bases and J by 4 bases, with 5 bases left in between. CDR1 is SGDLS and CDR2 is YYNGEE in the germline V gene. For the CDR3, the DNA is TGTGCCAGCAGCGGGGCGTACAATGAGCAGTTCTTC. This gives the protein CASSGAYNEQFF.

The chain is built from TRBV27 and TRBJ1-1, with no clear D. Germline loops: CDR1 MNHEY, CDR2 SMNVEV (reference sequence). Between the trimmed V and J ends, which lost 3 bases and 0 bases, there was a span of 5 bases. This CDR3 has 13 amino acids. The CDR3 nucleotides are TGTGCCAGCAGTTTTAGTATGAACACTGAAGCTTTCTTT. The encoded protein is CASSFSMNTEAFF.

The chain carries TRBV6-1 and TRBJ2-6, with a weak D call TRBD1 (6 bases). This CDR3 is 15 amino acids long. Germline V gene sequence: CDR1 MNHNS, CDR2 SASEGT. V was pared by 2 bases and J by 2 bases, with 7 bases between. Here the CDR3 DNA reads TGTGCCAGCAGTGAACAGGGGCCTGGGGCCAACGTCCTGACTTTC. Its translation is CASSEQGPGANVLTF.

The V call is TRBV11-3, the J call TRBJ2-7; no reliable D call. The germline V gene encodes CDR1 SGHNT and CDR2 YENEEA. The length of the CDR3 is 15 residues. The V end was cut by 5 bases, the J end by 0 bases, with 14 bases between. The CDR3: CASSRDPASSYEQYF. In DNA form, the CDR3 reads TGTGCCAGCAGCCGCGATCCCGCGAGCTCCTACGAGCAGTACTTC.

This chain joins TRBV5-4 and TRBJ2-7; TRBD2 is a possible D gene (5 bases). V lost 5 bases and J 13 bases, leaving 19 bases between the germline ends. CDR1 is SGHNT and CDR2 is YYREEE in the germline V gene (reference sequence). The CDR3 is made up of 12 amino acids. CDR3 in DNA: TGTGCCAGCAGTCCCCGGGGTCAACTACAATACTTC. Translating gives CASSPRGQLQYF.

The chain couples TRBV5-1 to TRBJ1-5; TRBD1 matches at 10 bases. The J segment lost 6 bases and the V segment lost 4 bases, leaving 7 bases of the junction unmatched. Germline CDR1 is SGHRS and CDR2 is YFSETQ. This CDR3 region has 15 residues. In DNA, the CDR3 is TGCGCCAGCAGCCAGACAGGGGGCTGGGGTCAGCCCCAGCATTTT. The encoded protein is CASSQTGGWGQPQHF.

V gene TRBV28 combines with J gene TRBJ1-5; D is possibly TRBD1 (6 bases). Germline V gene sequence: CDR1 MDHEN, CDR2 SYDVKM. V gave up 3 bases and J gave up 6 bases, with 18 bases separating them. The CDR3 consists of 16 residues. The CDR3 bases are TGTGCCAGCAGTTTTCGAGACCAGGGGTTGAGTCAGCCCCAGCATTTT. It specifies CASSFRDQGLSQPQHF.

V is TRBV6-5 and J is TRBJ2-1; 14 positions match TRBD2. The germline V gene encodes CDR1 MNHEY and CDR2 SVGAGI. V trimming: 7 bases; J trimming: 11 bases; junction bases outside the gene matches: 10. The CDR3 runs to 15 residues. This CDR3 is CASTPPGLAGGQQFF. The CDR3 nucleotides are TGTGCCAGCACCCCGCCTGGACTAGCGGGGGGCCAGCAGTTCTTC.

This clone was observed a handful of times. No DNA is shown, since the ends of the CDR3 on it are uncertain; the CDR3 is the one TCRdb lists. The rearrangement links TRBV27 to TRBJ2-5; the D call in the table, TRBD2, was not verified against the DNA. Germline loops: CDR1 MNHEY, CDR2 SMNVEV (reference sequence). The CDR3 adds up to 13 amino acids, both ends counted. CDR3 in amino acids: CASSFWRGETQYF.

This clone occurred a few times. The V call is TRBV4-2, the J call TRBJ1-1, with TRBD1 matching 7 bases. Germline V lookup: CDR1 LGHNA, CDR2 YNFKEQ. The CDR3 sequence is 15 residues long. J lost 1 base, V lost 2 bases, and 4 bases had no gene match. CDR3 in amino acids: CASSQTGDRNTEAFF. CDR3 coding DNA: TGTGCCAGCAGCCAAACAGGGGATCGGAACACTGAAGCTTTCTTT.

A few counts support this clone. V usage is TRBV30 and J usage is TRBJ2-1, with D perhaps matching TRBD2 (6 bases). Looked up from germline, CDR1 is GTSNPN and CDR2 is SVGIG (reference sequence). The CDR3 covers 17 residues. Trimming took 4 bases from V and 3 from J, leaving 22 bases between them. CDR3 region: CAWTPGGLTGLYNEQFF. As DNA, the CDR3 is TGTGCCTGGACCCCAGGAGGTCTTACGGGACTCTACAATGAGCAGTTCTTC.

CDR3 bases: TGTGCCACCAGCAGAGAAGGGAGCTCTGGAAACACCATATATTTT. This translates into CATSREGSSGNTIYF. The chain links TRBV15 to TRBJ1-3; D gene ambiguous. Germline V gene sequence: CDR1 LNHNV, CDR2 YYDKDF (reference sequence). This CDR3 is built from 15 residues. Trimming removed 0 bases at V and 0 bases at J, with 6 bases between. Based on the CDR3 plus reference TRBV15 and TRBJ1-3, the full variable domain is DAMVIQNPRYQVTQFGKPVTLSCSQTLNHNVMYWYQQKSSQAPKLLFHYYDKDFNNEADTPDNFQSRRPNTSFCFLDIRSPGLGDTAMYLCATSREGSSGNTIYFGEGSWLTVV.

This chain connects TRBV7-9 to TRBJ2-2; TRBD1 aligns across 7 bases. The CDR3 is 11 residues long. With V trimmed by 7 bases and J by 11 bases, 4 bases remained unmatched. Germline values: CDR1 SEHNR, CDR2 FQNEAQ (reference sequence). Written as DNA, the CDR3 is TGTGCCAGCACTAGACAGGGAGAGCTGTTTTTT. Its protein product is CASTRQGELFF.